The present entry profiles one TCR beta chain with its context. Its antigen is currently not known. The sample holds no much larger clone one base away, and base qualities are not on file. Here V drops 4 bases and J drops 4 bases, and the junction holds 4 bases not matched to any gene. The CDR3 measures 14 amino acids from cysteine to phenylalanine. Only CDR3 DNA is held: 42 bases, read in frame from base 1. The germline V gene encodes CDR1 SGHTA and CDR2 FQGNSA. The 39 donors, aged about 6 to 95 years, were systemically healthy Caucasian individuals from Russia. Each donor gave ten milliliters of peripheral blood, collected into EDTA-treated Vacutainer tubes. Ficoll-Paque density-gradient centrifugation was used to isolate PBMCs, with at least 7 million per sample. Total RNA was extracted from PBMCs with Trizol reagent, with at least 6 micrograms obtained per sample. For every donor, an aliquot of PBMCs went through flow cytometry to measure the percentages of naive CD45RAhigh/CD27high T cells.

The sample belongs to a study of blood T cells in healthy people across ages (dated by TCRdb to the mid-2010s). General notes on the study: In model experiments, template switching captured roughly one uniquely barcoded TCR beta cDNA molecule for every two T cells. To track age-related changes in TCR beta repertoire diversity, the study relied on deep sequencing normalized with unique cDNA molecular identifiers. Donors were grouped into four age groups: young (average 16 years), middle-aged (39), aged (about 60) and long-lived (approximately 81). Donors of different ages were randomly distributed across sequencing lanes to avoid experimental bias. Using the same blood draw, the study looked at two additional independent replicas of 1 million unique cDNA reads for two donors, one aged 18 to 29 and the other aged 80 or older. Broad study findings and their caveats: The long-lived group showed more naive CD4+ T cells, fewer expanded clones and increased TCR diversity than the aged group, suggesting age selection. As age increased, observed TCR beta diversity per million T cells dropped in a roughly linear way, and a significant reduction was already evident by age 40. Conclusive comparison of naive and antigen-experienced compartments was prevented by the profiling of bulk unsorted PBMCs. A strong correlation was found between observed TCR beta diversity and the percentage of naive T cells measured by flow cytometry. Estimates of total diversity based on one million sequenced T cells were regarded as lower bounds and as underestimates. Because the CMV infection status of the donors was unknown, age-related changes in expanded clonotypes may potentially have been confounded.

Library generation was performed with 5' RACE. The sequencer listed for this sample is Illumina HiSeq 2500. A second PCR of about 6 to 12 cycles was run with a J-beta primer mix and a sample-barcoded 5' primer. A template-switch 5' adaptor carrying 12 random nucleotides introduced a unique molecular identifier onto each TCR beta cDNA molecule. Each sample yielded at least 2.5 million CDR3-containing paired-end reads. First-strand cDNA was synthesized from all RNA with the Mint cDNA synthesis kit, primed by a TRBC-specific oligonucleotide. Following uracil-DNA glycosylase treatment, a first 18-cycle PCR with universal primers M1SS and BC2_uni_R was performed on all cDNA. Per the original workflow: For normalization, 1 million high-quality reads, each with a distinct molecular identifier, were randomly selected from each sample. Reads sharing molecular identifiers were discarded rather than binned into consensus sequences. CDR3 identification, clonotype clustering and error correction used MiTCR with a Q25 quality threshold and the strictest error-elimination algorithm. A nonparametric unseen species model with Euler transformation was used to estimate lower-bound total TCR beta diversity. TCRdb reanalyzed the raw reads on its own, using fastp at Q25 for trimming and MiXCR for clone calling, and kept in-frame beta chains. Each entry merges the rows of one CDR3 protein and shows their most common DNA and genes. None of the V and J calls come from the authors' own analysis; TCRdb made them. The sample table records around 1,000,000 distinct CDR3 sequences; 30% to 40% of these occur just once. The ten biggest clones cover under 15% of the sample.

The specimen sequenced was blood. The source is a young man in good health. The receptor chain draws on TRBV7-2 and TRBJ2-3, with 8 central nucleotides matching TRBD2. CDR3 reads: CASSSRTSPDTQYF. The sequence in DNA is TGTGCCAGCAGCTCCCGGACTAGCCCAGATACGCAGTATTTT.